This record concerns one T cell receptor (beta chain) sequence. This sample is drawn from a study of T cell repertoires in ileal Crohn's disease. Study-level information: All patients had surgery for stricturing (61%) or penetrating (about 39%) disease.

Germline-derived CDR1 and CDR2 are SGHDT and YYEEEE. V was cut by 2 bases and J by 0 bases, with 9 bases left in between. The CDR3 is made up of 14 amino acids. Assay used: immunoSEQ multiplex PCR; TCRdb lists only in-frame clones, some missing. The sample holds 55,000 to 65,000 clones, 85% to 90% seen once. Time point given: neoterminal ileum biopsy at postoperative endoscopy, about 6 months after surgery. This chain links TRBV5-6 with TRBJ2-7; D is unclear. This sequence was found in an adult with Crohn's disease. The specimen sequenced was ileal tissue. CDR3 residues: CASSFLRSSYEQYF. In DNA, the CDR3 is TGTGCCAGCAGCTTTCTAAGATCCTCCTACGAGCAGTACTTC.